Following are 26 T cell receptor beta chains from one sample sequenced in a study of cytomegalovirus exposure and HLA in healthy donors. 13 Jbeta primers and 60 Vbeta primers were used for the PCR. Assay: immunoSEQ multiplex PCR; the TCRdb copy retains only in-frame clones and omits some. Seen here are nearly 110,000 clones, approximately 80% observed once, and the top ten hold more than 1.5%. The sample taken for sequencing was PBMCs. The receptors shown here come from a man in his forties or fifties in good health and CMV-seronegative.

V and J are TRBV11-3 and TRBJ2-2, with D tentatively TRBD2 (5 bases). V lost 3 bases and J lost 6, with 20 bases in between. Germline CDR1 SGHNT, CDR2 YENEEA. This CDR3 is built from 17 residues. CDR3 coding DNA: TGTGCCAGCAGCTTGAGCGGCTGGGGATATGGGTCCGGGGAGCTGTTTTTT. Its protein is CASSLSGWGYGSGELFF.

The rearrangement joins TRBV27 to TRBJ1-2, with D possibly matching TRBD1 (6 bases). CDR1 and CDR2 (germline): MNHEY, SMNVEV (reference sequence). V gave up 7 bases and J gave up 8 bases, with 20 bases separating them. The CDR3 totals 14 residues. This chain's CDR3 is CASKDSSGASGYTF. The DNA for the CDR3 is TGTGCCAGCAAAGATTCCTCAGGGGCTTCGGGCTACACCTTC.

The genes are TRBV11-2 and TRBJ1-1; no firm D call. The CDR3 has 13 residues. Germline assignment: CDR1 SGHAT and CDR2 FQNNGV. With 6 bases removed from V and 3 bases from J, the gap between germline ends came to 11 bases. The CDR3, as DNA: TGTGCCAGCAGGGAGGGTGGGTACACTGAAGCTTTCTTT. This codes for CASREGGYTEAFF. Together with reference TRBV11-2 and TRBJ1-1, the CDR3 gives the full variable domain: EAGVAQSPRYKIIEKRQSVAFWCNPISGHATLYWYQQILGQGPKLLIQFQNNGVVDDSQLPKDRFSAERLKGVDSTLKIQPAKLEDSAVYLCASREGGYTEAFFGQGTRLTVV.

The J gene is TRBJ1-5, the V gene TRBV2, with a weak D call TRBD1 (5 bases). V was shortened by 8 bases and J by 6 bases, with 17 bases between the two germline ends. The CDR3 spans 14 residues. The V gene's germline CDR1 is SNHLY and CDR2 FYNNEI. DNA for the CDR3: TGTGCCAGCGGATCGGGACTTACCGCTCAGCCCCAGCATTTT. Its translation: CASGSGLTAQPQHF. The full variable domain, with the rest looked up from reference TRBV2 and TRBJ1-5, is EPEVTQTPSHQVTQMGQEVILRCVPISNHLYFYWYRQILGQKVEFLVSFYNNEISEKSEIFDDQFSVERPDGSNFTLKIRSTKLEDSAMYFCASGSGLTAQPQHFGDGTRLSIL.

Here the CDR3 DNA reads TGCAGCGCCGGCGTCTTACAGGGTAGAACTGAAGCTTTCTTT. Encoded protein: CSAGVLQGRTEAFF. The V and J genes are TRBV29-1 and TRBJ1-1; TRBD1 is a possible D gene (6 bases). The CDR3 has 14 amino acids. The V and J ends lost 7 bases and 5 bases respectively, with 20 bases between them. Germline values: CDR1 SQVTM, CDR2 ANQGSEA.

This clone appeared a single time. Different DNA sequences within this sample yield the same CDR3. As DNA, the CDR3 is TGTGCCAGCTCGAGGACTCAGCGGCGACTTGAGCAGTTCTTC. This encodes CASSRTQRRLEQFF. This rearrangement joins TRBV6-5 to TRBJ2-1, with D tentatively TRBD2 (5 bases). The V end was cut by 8 bases, the J end by 9 bases, with 20 bases between. The CDR3 has 14 amino acids. The germline V gene has CDR1 MNHEY and CDR2 SVGAGI.

The CDR3 is CATAAGPREKLFF. CDR3 bases: TGTGCCACCGCGGCGGGACCGAGGGAAAAACTGTTTTTT. This chain connects TRBV28 to TRBJ1-4; possible D gene TRBD1, 5 bases. The CDR3 runs 13 residues. The germline V and J ends were trimmed by 10 bases and 8 bases, with 17 bases remaining between them. Germline V lookup: CDR1 MDHEN, CDR2 SYDVKM.

The chain employs TRBV2 and TRBJ1-4; 7 bases are shared with TRBD1. CDR3 length: 14 residues. The V gene end was trimmed by 6 bases and the J gene end by 6 bases; junction bases not matched to a gene: 7. The germline gives CDR1 SNHLY, CDR2 FYNNEI. CDR3 region: CASRETGRYEKLFF. DNA of the CDR3: TGTGCCAGCAGAGAGACAGGGCGGTATGAAAAACTGTTTTTT. The full variable domain, in which reference TRBV2 and TRBJ1-4 provide the parts outside the CDR3, is EPEVTQTPSHQVTQMGQEVILRCVPISNHLYFYWYRQILGQKVEFLVSFYNNEISEKSEIFDDQFSVERPDGSNFTLKIRSTKLEDSAMYFCASRETGRYEKLFFGSGTQLSVL.

This sequence joins TRBV5-1 and TRBJ1-2; a weak D match, TRBD1 (5 bases). The CDR3 contains 15 residues. Germline loops: CDR1 SGHRS, CDR2 YFSETQ. Trimming took 5 bases from V and 8 from J, leaving 22 bases between them. In nucleotides, the CDR3 is TGCGCCAGCAGTCTAGACGGGGGGAGTTCACAAGGCTACACCTTC. This gives the protein CASSLDGGSSQGYTF.

This chain connects TRBV4-1 to TRBJ2-4, with a possible D match to TRBD2 (5 bases). The CDR3 covers 15 residues. CDR1 and CDR2 from the germline V gene are MGHRA and YSYEKL. V dropped 1 base and J dropped 8 bases, with 15 bases sitting between them. CDR3 residues: CASSQGRRGTDIQYF. In DNA form, the CDR3 reads TGCGCCAGCAGCCAAGGGAGGAGAGGTACGGACATTCAGTACTTC.

The CDR3 spells CASNPAGGHNEQFF. The CDR3 DNA reads TGTGCCAGTAACCCAGCGGGGGGACACAATGAGCAGTTCTTC. The genes are TRBV19 and TRBJ2-1; the match to TRBD2 covers 9 bases. V dropped 7 bases and J dropped 5; count of bases not matched to a gene: 6. Germline V gene data show CDR1 as LNHDA and CDR2 as SQIVND (reference sequence). The CDR3 totals 14 residues. Combining the CDR3 with reference TRBV19 and TRBJ2-1 gives the whole variable domain DGGITQSPKYLFRKEGQNVTLSCEQNLNHDAMYWYRQDPGQGLRLIYYSQIVNDFQKGDIAEGYSVSREKKESFPLTVTSAQKNPTAFYLCASNPAGGHNEQFFGPGTRLTVL.

This clone has just a few counts. The rearrangement joins TRBV30 to TRBJ2-2; 9 nucleotides line up with TRBD1. Germline trimming cut 3 bases from V and 4 bases from J; bases unmatched to any gene: 6. Per the germline V gene, CDR1 is GTSNPN and CDR2 is SVGIG (reference sequence). The CDR3 is 15 amino acids. The CDR3 bases are TGTGCCTGGAGAAGGGACAGGGATGGCACCGGGGAGCTGTTTTTT. This codes for CAWRRDRDGTGELFF.

The genes are TRBV11-2 and TRBJ2-5, with D perhaps TRBD1 (6 bases). The J call may not be correct, given that the DNA end is closer to TRBJ2-7. Germline lookup yields CDR1 SGHAT and CDR2 FQNNGV. The length of the CDR3 is 15 residues. CDR3 in amino acids: CASSLQGRPLYEQYF. For the CDR3, the DNA is TGTGCCAGCAGCTTACAGGGGCGCCCCCTCTACGAGCAGTACTTC.

V usage is TRBV4-1 and J usage is TRBJ1-1; the D is unclear. In germline, CDR1 is MGHRA, CDR2 YSYEKL. Deletions cut 3 bases from V and 6 bases from J, with 14 bases between. The CDR3 spans 14 residues. The CDR3 loop is CASSHKRRGPEAFF. Here the CDR3 DNA reads TGCGCCAGCAGCCATAAGAGGCGAGGTCCTGAAGCTTTCTTT.

The chain employs TRBV5-4 and TRBJ2-7, with 8 positions matching TRBD2. J lost 5 bases, V lost 0 bases, and 1 base had no gene match. In germline, CDR1 is SGHNT, CDR2 YYREEE (reference sequence). There are 13 residues in the CDR3. DNA for the CDR3: TGTGCCAGCAGCTTGGTCGGGGGGGACGAGCAGTACGTC. It encodes CASSLVGGDEQYV.

As for this clone: One end of the junction varies from germline; a read error may be responsible. The chain links TRBV27 to TRBJ2-3; TRBD1 might be the D (6 bases). The CDR3 extends over 13 amino acids. CDR1 is MNHEY, CDR2 SMNVEV, per germline (reference sequence). CDR3 DNA: TGTGCTAGCAGTCCCGGGACACCAGATACGCAGTATTTT. Translated, it gives CASSPGTPDTQYF.

The chain joins TRBV29-1 to TRBJ2-3; perhaps TRBD1 as D (5 bases). In germline, CDR1 is SQVTM, CDR2 ANQGSEA. This CDR3 has 14 residues. Between the trimmed V and J ends, which lost 5 bases and 6 bases, there was a span of 18 bases. CDR3 loop: CSVSLQVSRDTQYF. For the CDR3, the DNA is TGCAGCGTTTCTCTACAGGTTTCGAGGGATACGCAGTATTTT.

This chain joins TRBV5-4 and TRBJ2-1, with 8 bases aligning to TRBD2. J lost 1 base, V lost 3 bases, and 6 bases had no gene match. Germline values: CDR1 SGHNT, CDR2 YYREEE (reference sequence). This CDR3 is 16 amino acids long. CDR3 nucleotide sequence: TGTGCCAGCAGCTCTTATAGCGGGGTATCCTACAATGAGCAGTTCTTC. Its translation: CASSSYSGVSYNEQFF. The variable domain in full, completed from reference TRBV5-4 and TRBJ2-1, reads ETGVTQSPTHLIKTRGQQVTLRCSSQSGHNTVSWYQQALGQGPQFIFQYYREEENGRGNFPPRFSGLQFPNYSSELNVNALELDDSALYLCASSSYSGVSYNEQFFGPGTRLTVL.

V and J are TRBV7-2 and TRBJ1-2, with TRBD1 identical over 7 bases. The CDR3 has 19 amino acids. CDR1 and CDR2 from the germline V gene are SGHTA and FQGNSA. V shed 1 base, J shed 7 bases, and the junction held 21 bases outside the gene matches. The CDR3 DNA reads TGTGCCAGCAGCTTAGTTCCCGCCAGACTGACAGGGATCAGTGGTGGCTACACCTTC. Its translation: CASSLVPARLTGISGGYTF.

As to this clone: The identical CDR3 is also encoded by other nucleotide sequences in the sample. The chain combines TRBV5-1 with TRBJ1-1, with a weak D call TRBD1 (5 bases). Germline lookup yields CDR1 SGHRS and CDR2 YFSETQ. The CDR3 has 14 amino acids. V lost 1 base and J 1 base, leaving 8 bases between the germline ends. CDR3 loop: CASSLRQGNTEAFF. Written as DNA, the CDR3 is TGCGCCAGCAGCTTGAGGCAGGGGAACACTGAAGCTTTCTTT.

V usage is TRBV19 and J usage is TRBJ1-4; 8 bases align to TRBD1. CDR3 length equals 14 residues. The germline gives CDR1 LNHDA, CDR2 SQIVND (reference sequence). The ends lost 6 bases at V and 8 bases at J; junction bases unmatched: 8. CDR3 bases: TGTGCCAGTAGACTGACAGGGGCGGACGAAAAACTGTTTTTT. Residues: CASRLTGADEKLFF.

V and J are TRBV9 and TRBJ1-6; no clear D. This CDR3 is 13 amino acids long. V dropped 5 bases and J dropped 6 bases, with 9 bases sitting between them. CDR1 and CDR2 from the germline V gene are SGDLS and YYNGEE. The CDR3 is CASSELRNSPLHF. CDR3 nucleotides: TGTGCCAGCAGTGAGCTTCGTAATTCACCCCTCCACTTT.

The chain joins TRBV5-1 to TRBJ2-5; 9 bases fit TRBD1. V lost 4 bases, J lost 4 bases, and 8 bases stayed unmatched. CDR3 size: 15 residues. Germline-derived CDR1 and CDR2 are SGHRS and YFSETQ. The CDR3 DNA follows: TGCGCCAGCAGCCCTAGAGGGACAGGGAGAGAGACCCAGTACTTC. Protein: CASSPRGTGRETQYF.

The rearrangement joins TRBV12-5 to TRBJ2-1, with 13 bases that match TRBD2. The trim removed 5 bases at V and 7 bases at J, leaving 5 bases unmatched. The CDR3 runs to 15 residues. Per germline, CDR1 LGHNT and CDR2 FRNRAP. The CDR3 bases are TGTGCTAGTGGTCGGACTAGCGGGGGATGGAATGAGCAGTTCTTC. Protein sequence: CASGRTSGGWNEQFF.

This chain links TRBV7-3 with TRBJ2-5; 11 bases align to TRBD1. The ends lost 5 bases at V and 5 bases at J; junction bases unmatched: 7. There are 15 residues in the CDR3. The germline V gene encodes CDR1 SGHTA and CDR2 FQGTGA. CDR3 DNA sequence: TGTGCCAGCAGCATGCGGGACAGGGGGGACGAGACCCAGTACTTC. Translating it yields CASSMRDRGDETQYF. The variable domain in full, completed from reference TRBV7-3 and TRBJ2-5, reads GAGVSQTPSNKVTEKGKYVELRCDPISGHTALYWYRQSLGQGPEFLIYFQGTGAADDSGLPNDRFFAVRPEGSVSTLKIQRTERGDSAVYLCASSMRDRGDETQYFGPGTRLLVL.

Turning to this clone: Other DNA sequences in this sample translate to the same CDR3. The DNA of the CDR3 is TGTGCCAGCAGCTCTGGCAGAACGAACACTGAAGCTTTCTTT. This translates into CASSSGRTNTEAFF. The chain has TRBV7-2 and TRBJ1-1, with D uncertain. CDR1 and CDR2 from the germline V gene are SGHTA and FQGNSA. The CDR3 runs to 14 residues. The V gene lost 4 bases and the J gene lost 1 base, with 10 bases spanning the gap.